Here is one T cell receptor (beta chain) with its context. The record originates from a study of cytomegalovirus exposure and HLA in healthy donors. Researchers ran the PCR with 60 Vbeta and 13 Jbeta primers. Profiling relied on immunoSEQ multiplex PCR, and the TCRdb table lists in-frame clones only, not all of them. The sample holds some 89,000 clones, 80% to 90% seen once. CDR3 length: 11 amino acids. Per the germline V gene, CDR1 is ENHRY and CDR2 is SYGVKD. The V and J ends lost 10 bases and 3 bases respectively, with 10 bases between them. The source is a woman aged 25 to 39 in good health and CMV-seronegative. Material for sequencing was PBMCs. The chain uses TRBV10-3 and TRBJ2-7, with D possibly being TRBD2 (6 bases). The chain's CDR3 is CATGTVYEQYF. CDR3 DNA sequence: TGTGCCACCGGGACTGTCTACGAGCAGTACTTC.